The 13 T cell receptor beta chains in this list originate from one sample, sequenced in a study of blood T cell repertoires in COVID-19. The protocol was immunoSEQ multiplex PCR, while the TCRdb copy is restricted to in-frame clones and leaves out a portion. The repertoire includes about 400,000 clones, 86% of them detected once, and 1.4% sits in the top ten. Sequences were obtained from peripheral blood. All receptors derive from a woman aged 25 to 39 with active or convalescent COVID-19.

This chain uses TRBV24-1 with TRBJ2-3; 7 bases match TRBD2. Germline V gene sequence: CDR1 KGHDR, CDR2 SFDVKD. The CDR3 totals 14 residues. With V trimmed by 4 bases and J by 5 bases, 5 bases remained unmatched. In DNA form, the CDR3 reads TGTGCCACCAGTGACCCAGGGAGGGGAGATACGCAGTATTTT. Translating gives CATSDPGRGDTQYF.

This clone has just a few counts. The chain uses TRBV12-3 or TRBV12-4 and TRBJ1-2; possibly TRBD1 for D (5 bases). V lost 6 bases to trimming and J lost 8 bases, with 13 bases between them. The CDR3 extends over 12 amino acids. The CDR3 nucleotides read TGTGCCAGCAGCCCGGACACTTTGGGCTACACCTTC. Protein product: CASSPDTLGYTF.

This chain uses TRBV12-5 with TRBJ2-3; D remains ambiguous. V dropped 2 bases and J dropped 8 bases, with 23 bases sitting between them. The germline V gene has CDR1 LGHNT and CDR2 FRNRAP. The CDR3 is 17 residues long. CDR3 loop: CASGLNDDSVYVGTQYF. The CDR3 DNA follows: TGTGCTAGTGGTTTGAACGACGACTCGGTTTACGTTGGTACGCAGTATTTT. Filled out from reference TRBV12-5 and TRBJ2-3, the complete variable domain reads DARVTQTPRHKVTEMGQEVTMRCQPILGHNTVFWYRQTMMQGLELLAYFRNRAPLDDSGMPKDRFSAEMPDATLATLKIQPSEPRDSAVYFCASGLNDDSVYVGTQYFGPGTRLTVL.

In this sample, this clone turned up once. The V gene is TRBV6-5, the J gene TRBJ2-1, with 9 bases lining up with TRBD1. Trimming at V came to 6 bases and at J to 7 bases, leaving 4 bases not matched to a gene. The CDR3 contains 13 residues. Germline assignment: CDR1 MNHEY and CDR2 SVGAGI. CDR3 loop: CASRKTGGNEQFF. For the CDR3, the DNA is TGTGCCAGCAGGAAGACAGGGGGGAATGAGCAGTTCTTC.

This chain uses TRBV29-1 with TRBJ2-3; 9 bases agree with TRBD2. V trimming: 7 bases; J trimming: 0 bases; junction bases outside the gene matches: 8. The CDR3 extends over 15 amino acids. Germline CDR1 SQVTM, CDR2 ANQGSEA. CDR3 DNA sequence: TGCAGCGCATCGAGACTAGCGGAAAGCACAGATACGCAGTATTTT. This gives the protein CSASRLAESTDTQYF.

This chain uses TRBV9 with TRBJ2-1, with 9 bases identical to TRBD2. Germline V gives CDR1 SGDLS, CDR2 YYNGEE. The V and J ends lost 3 bases and 7 bases, in that order; junction bases with no gene match: 14. The CDR3 loop spans 17 amino acids. The CDR3 protein is CASSEGGSGSSGNEQFF. The CDR3 DNA follows: TGTGCCAGCAGCGAGGGGGGTAGCGGGAGCTCAGGGAATGAGCAGTTCTTC.

The DNA for the CDR3 is TGTGCCAGCAGTTCCACGACAGGGTTGGGGGAGCAGTACTTC. Translated: CASSSTTGLGEQYF. The chain joins TRBV6-5 to TRBJ2-7; 7 bases agree with TRBD1. Losses at the gene ends were 4 bases for V and 7 bases for J; bases not matched to a gene: 10. This CDR3 contains 14 residues. Looked up from germline, CDR1 is MNHEY and CDR2 is SVGAGI.

This chain joins TRBV3-1 (or the pseudogene TRBV3-2) and TRBJ1-4; 8 positions agree with TRBD1. Germline V gene data show CDR1 as LGHDT and CDR2 as YNNKEL (reference sequence). The CDR3 has 15 amino acids. V lost 4 bases to trimming and J lost 8 bases; unmatched junction nucleotides: 9. For the CDR3, the DNA is TGTGCCAGCAGCCGAAGGGACAGGTTAAGGGAAAAACTGTTTTTT. Translation gives CASSRRDRLREKLFF.

The J gene is TRBJ1-1, the V gene TRBV7-9; TRBD1 is a possible D gene (6 bases). The CDR3 extends over 19 amino acids. Germline values: CDR1 SEHNR, CDR2 FQNEAQ (reference sequence). Trimming cost V 5 bases and J 0 bases, with 25 bases left between them. This CDR3 is CASSPSCVRGSTLNTEAFF. In DNA, the CDR3 is TGTGCCAGCAGCCCCAGTTGCGTCAGGGGTTCCACATTGAACACTGAAGCTTTCTTT.

This clone was counted once. The chain recombines TRBV30 with TRBJ1-1, with 11 bases that match TRBD1. Trimming cost V 5 bases and J 5 bases; bases outside gene matches: 7. The CDR3 is 14 amino acids. The germline V gene encodes CDR1 GTSNPN and CDR2 SVGIG (reference sequence). CDR3 residues: CAWDRTGGGTEAFF. The CDR3 DNA reads as TGTGCCTGGGACCGGACAGGGGGCGGAACTGAAGCTTTCTTT. The full variable domain, its missing parts supplied by reference TRBV30 and TRBJ1-1, is SQTIHQWPATLVQPVGSPLSLECTVEGTSNPNLYWYRQAAGRGLQLLFYSVGIGQISSEVPQNLSASRPQDRQFILSSKKLLLSDSGFYLCAWDRTGGGTEAFFGQGTRLTVV.

The chain recombines TRBV5-4 with TRBJ2-7; 7 bases are a match to TRBD1. CDR3 length: 14 amino acids. With V trimmed by 4 bases and J by 2 bases, 6 bases remained unmatched. The V gene's germline CDR1 is SGHNT and CDR2 YYREEE (reference sequence). The CDR3 is CASSQQDRTYEQYF. The CDR3 coding sequence is TGTGCCAGCAGCCAACAGGACAGGACCTACGAGCAGTACTTC.

This chain links TRBV29-1 with TRBJ1-1; D unresolved. V lost 4 bases and J lost 7, with 7 bases in between. The germline gives CDR1 SQVTM, CDR2 ANQGSEA. The CDR3 runs 10 residues. The CDR3 DNA reads TGCAGCGTTGTTGGAGTTGAAGCTTTCTTT. Amino acid sequence: CSVVGVEAFF. Using reference TRBV29-1 and TRBJ1-1 for the parts outside the CDR3, the full variable domain is SAVISQKPSRDICQRGTSLTIQCQVDSQVTMMFWYRQQPGQSLTLIATANQGSEATYESGFVIDKFPISRPNLTFSTLTVSNMSPEDSSIYLCSVVGVEAFFGQGTRLTVV.

The chain recombines TRBV3-1 (or the pseudogene TRBV3-2) with TRBJ2-1; D unresolved. From germline, CDR1 is LGHDT and CDR2 YNNKEL (reference sequence). V was pared by 0 bases and J by 5 bases, with 11 bases between. The CDR3 runs 15 residues. Here the CDR3 reads CASSQDQNLDNEQFF. CDR3 bases: TGTGCCAGCAGCCAAGATCAGAACCTCGACAATGAGCAGTTCTTC.